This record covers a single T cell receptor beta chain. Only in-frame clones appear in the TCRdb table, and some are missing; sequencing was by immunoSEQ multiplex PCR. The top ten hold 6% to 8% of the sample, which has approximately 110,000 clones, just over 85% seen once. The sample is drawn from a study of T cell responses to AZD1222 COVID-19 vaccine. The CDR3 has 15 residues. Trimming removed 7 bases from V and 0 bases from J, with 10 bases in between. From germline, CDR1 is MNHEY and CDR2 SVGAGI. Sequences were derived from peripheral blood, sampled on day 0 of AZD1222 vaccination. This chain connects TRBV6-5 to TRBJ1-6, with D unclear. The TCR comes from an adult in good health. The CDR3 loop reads CASTGGSSYNSPLHF. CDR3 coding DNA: TGTGCCAGCACCGGAGGGAGCTCCTATAATTCACCCCTCCACTTT.